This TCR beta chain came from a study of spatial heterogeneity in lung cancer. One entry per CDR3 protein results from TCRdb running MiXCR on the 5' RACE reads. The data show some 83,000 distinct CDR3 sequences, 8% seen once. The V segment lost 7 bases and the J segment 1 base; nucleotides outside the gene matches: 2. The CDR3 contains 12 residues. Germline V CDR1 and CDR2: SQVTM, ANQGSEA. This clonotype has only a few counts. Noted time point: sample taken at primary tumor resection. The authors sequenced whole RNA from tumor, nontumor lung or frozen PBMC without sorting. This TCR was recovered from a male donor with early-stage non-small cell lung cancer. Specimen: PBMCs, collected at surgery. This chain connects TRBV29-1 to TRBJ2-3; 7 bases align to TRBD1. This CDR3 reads CSATGGTDTQYF. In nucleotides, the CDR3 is TGCAGCGCAACAGGGGGCACAGATACGCAGTATTTT.